The entry below gives a single T cell receptor (beta chain) sequence along with its context. Its antigen is as yet unknown. TCR alpha and TCR beta cDNA libraries carrying sample barcodes and UMIs were produced by 5'RACE using constant-segment primers. TCRdb re-derived calls from the 5' RACE reads in MiXCR, one entry per CDR3 protein. The profile shows about 320,000 distinct CDR3 sequences, roughly an eighth of them singletons. This record belongs to a study of T-cell memory formation after mild COVID-19. Study as a whole: For the most part, TCR clusters were specific to one donor. Points from the study as a whole: Researchers could not confirm that second-wave clones peaking on day 37 targeted SARS-CoV-2.

The CDR3 has 16 residues. The germline CDR1 and CDR2 sequences are SGHVS and FQNEAQ. Trimming took 6 bases from V and 6 from J; bases not matched to a gene: 11. The TCR originated in a man younger than 35 who had mild COVID-19 (a few samples of this study predate the infection). Cell type and time point are not known. The chain employs TRBV7-8 and TRBJ2-3, with TRBD2 matching 11 bases. The specimen was PBMCs or a T cell subset sorted from them (not recorded which). The CDR3 DNA is TGTGCCAGCAGGGTACTAGCGGGGGTGCGCAGCGATACGCAGTATTTT. Protein product: CASRVLAGVRSDTQYF.